The 6 T cell receptor beta chains presented below share a single source sample, sequenced in a study of T cells expressing NK-cell markers. TCRdb re-called the 5' RACE reads and gives one entry per CDR3 protein, without DNA. Here the sample table reports about 370,000 distinct CDR3 sequences. Sequences were obtained from blood T cells: a sorted CD56 or NKG2C T cell subset, CD4+ or CD8+ T cells, or bulk PBMC T cells (not recorded which). These receptor sequences come from a woman in her 50s in good health.

The chain recombines TRBV7-2 with TRBJ2-1; with no DNA, the TCRdb D assignment of TRBD2 cannot be verified. Looked up from germline, CDR1 is SGHTA and CDR2 is FQGNSA. The CDR3 loop spans 14 amino acids. CDR3 in amino acids: CASSLMVRGDEQFF.

The chain combines TRBV6-5 with TRBJ2-7; the TCRdb D gene call, TRBD2, has no DNA to confirm it. Germline CDR1 is MNHEY and CDR2 is SVGAGI. This CDR3 region has 17 residues. The CDR3 here is CASSYSKPKSYTYEQYF.

The chain recombines TRBV9 with TRBJ2-1; as DNA is missing, the TRBD1 call by TCRdb cannot be tested. CDR3 length: 15 residues. CDR1 and CDR2 from the germline V gene are SGDLS and YYNGEE. CDR3: CASSSGTGTYNEQFF.

J is TRBJ2-1 and V is TRBV5-1; without DNA, the TCRdb call of TRBD2 cannot be checked. This CDR3 region has 16 residues. CDR1 and CDR2 from the germline V gene are SGHRS and YFSETQ. The CDR3 spells CASSPQAGTSGNEQFF.

The rearrangement links TRBV12-3 or TRBV12-4 to TRBJ1-2; the D call of TRBD1 rests on TCRdb alone, since no DNA is present to check it. This CDR3 contains 13 residues. The CDR3 loop reads CASSAQGNYGYTF.

V gene TRBV15 combines with J gene TRBJ2-5; TCRdb lists TRBD2, though no DNA is available to test this call. The CDR3 has 14 amino acids. CDR1 and CDR2 from the germline V gene are LNHNV and YYDKDF (reference sequence). The CDR3: CATSGGEGEGTQYF.